Here is one T cell receptor (beta chain) with its context. Its specificity is unknown. Produced via immunoSEQ multiplex PCR; TCRdb's table is partial and in-frame only. The data show about 38,000 clones, approximately 84% seen once. The sample comes from a study of glioma-infiltrating T cells after dendritic cell vaccination. Study-level results: Patients with more pretreatment TILs had longer time to progression and survival.

Before vaccination, two weeks after the third vaccination, and at progression, PBMC were collected. The CDR3 consists of 18 residues. Between the trimmed V and J ends, which lost 5 bases and 7 bases, there was a span of 24 bases. CDR1 and CDR2 from the germline V gene are LNHDA and SQIVND (reference sequence). The J gene is TRBJ1-6, the V gene TRBV19; TRBD1 is a possible D gene (5 bases). The sequencing used blood, collected before dendritic cell vaccination. This receptor was obtained from a human donor with glioblastoma. CDR3 amino acids: CASSPTGAYSGGNSPLHF. In DNA form, the CDR3 reads TGTGCCAGTAGTCCCACAGGAGCCTATTCGGGGGGGAATTCACCCCTCCACTTT.